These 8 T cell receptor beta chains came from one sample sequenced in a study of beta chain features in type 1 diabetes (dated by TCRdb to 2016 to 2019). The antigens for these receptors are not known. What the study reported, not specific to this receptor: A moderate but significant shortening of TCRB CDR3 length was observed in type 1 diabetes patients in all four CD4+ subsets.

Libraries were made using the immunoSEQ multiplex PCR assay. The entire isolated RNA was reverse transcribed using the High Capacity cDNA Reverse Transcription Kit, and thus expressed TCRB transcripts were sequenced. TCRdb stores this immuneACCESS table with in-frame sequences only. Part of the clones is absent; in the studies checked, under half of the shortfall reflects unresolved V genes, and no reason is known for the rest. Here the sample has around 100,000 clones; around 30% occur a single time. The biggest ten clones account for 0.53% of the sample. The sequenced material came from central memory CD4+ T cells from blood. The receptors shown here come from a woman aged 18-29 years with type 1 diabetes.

Written as DNA, the CDR3 is TGTGCCAGCAGCCCCTCCGGGTGGGTCTATGGCTACACCTTC. Protein sequence: CASSPSGWVYGYTF. The chain couples TRBV5-6 to TRBJ1-2; D ambiguous. Looked up from germline, CDR1 is SGHDT and CDR2 is YYEEEE. The ends were cut back, 4 bases at V and 4 bases at J, with 14 bases in the middle. The CDR3 contains 14 residues.

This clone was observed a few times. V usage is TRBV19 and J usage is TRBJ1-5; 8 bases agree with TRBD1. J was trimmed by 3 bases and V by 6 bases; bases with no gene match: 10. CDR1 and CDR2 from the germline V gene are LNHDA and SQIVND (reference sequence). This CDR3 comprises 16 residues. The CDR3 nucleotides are TGTGCCAGTAGGGACCCCGGGACAGGACCCAATCAGCCCCAGCATTTT. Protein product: CASRDPGTGPNQPQHF.

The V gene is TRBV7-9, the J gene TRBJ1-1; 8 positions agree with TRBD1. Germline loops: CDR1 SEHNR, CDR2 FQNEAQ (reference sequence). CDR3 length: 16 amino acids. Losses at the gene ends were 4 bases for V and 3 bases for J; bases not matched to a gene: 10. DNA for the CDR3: TGTGCCAGCAGCTCCCGACAGGGGAGGTTCGACACTGAAGCTTTCTTT. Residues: CASSSRQGRFDTEAFF.

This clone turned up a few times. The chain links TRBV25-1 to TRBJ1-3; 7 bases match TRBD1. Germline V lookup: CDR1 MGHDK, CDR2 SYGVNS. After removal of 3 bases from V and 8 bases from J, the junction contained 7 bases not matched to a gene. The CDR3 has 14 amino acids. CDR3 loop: CASSEPYRGDTIYF. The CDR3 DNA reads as TGTGCCAGCAGTGAGCCCTACAGGGGAGACACCATATATTTT. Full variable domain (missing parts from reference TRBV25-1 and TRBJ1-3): EADIYQTPRYLVIGTGKKITLECSQTMGHDKMYWYQQDPGMELHLIHYSYGVNSTEKGDLSSESTVSRIRTEHFPLTLESARPSHTSQYLCASSEPYRGDTIYFGEGSWLTVV.

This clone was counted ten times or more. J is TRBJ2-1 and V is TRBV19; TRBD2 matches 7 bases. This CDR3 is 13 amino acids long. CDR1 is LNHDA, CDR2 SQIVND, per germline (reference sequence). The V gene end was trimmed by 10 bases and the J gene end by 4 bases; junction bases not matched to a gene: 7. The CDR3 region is CATKRDFYNEQFF. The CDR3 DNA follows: TGTGCCACTAAGCGGGATTTTTACAATGAGCAGTTCTTC.

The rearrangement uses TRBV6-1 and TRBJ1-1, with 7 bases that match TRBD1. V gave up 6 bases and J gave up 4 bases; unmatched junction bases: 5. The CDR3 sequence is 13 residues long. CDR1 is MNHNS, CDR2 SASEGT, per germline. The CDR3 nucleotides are TGTGCCAGCAGACCCAGGGGGACCACTGAAGCTTTCTTT. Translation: CASRPRGTTEAFF.

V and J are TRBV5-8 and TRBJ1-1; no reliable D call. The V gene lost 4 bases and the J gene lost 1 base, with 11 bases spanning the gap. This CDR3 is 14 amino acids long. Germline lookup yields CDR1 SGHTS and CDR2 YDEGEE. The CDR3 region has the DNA TGTGCCAGCAGCCACCCCGTGGCGAACACTGAAGCTTTCTTT. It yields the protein CASSHPVANTEAFF.

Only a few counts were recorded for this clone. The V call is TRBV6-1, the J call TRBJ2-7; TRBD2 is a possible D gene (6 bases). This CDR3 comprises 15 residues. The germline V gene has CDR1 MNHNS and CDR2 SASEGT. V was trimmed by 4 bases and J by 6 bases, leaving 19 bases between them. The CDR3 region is CASSGRGGSRREQYV. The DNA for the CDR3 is TGTGCCAGCAGTGGACGCGGAGGGTCTAGGCGCGAGCAGTACGTC.